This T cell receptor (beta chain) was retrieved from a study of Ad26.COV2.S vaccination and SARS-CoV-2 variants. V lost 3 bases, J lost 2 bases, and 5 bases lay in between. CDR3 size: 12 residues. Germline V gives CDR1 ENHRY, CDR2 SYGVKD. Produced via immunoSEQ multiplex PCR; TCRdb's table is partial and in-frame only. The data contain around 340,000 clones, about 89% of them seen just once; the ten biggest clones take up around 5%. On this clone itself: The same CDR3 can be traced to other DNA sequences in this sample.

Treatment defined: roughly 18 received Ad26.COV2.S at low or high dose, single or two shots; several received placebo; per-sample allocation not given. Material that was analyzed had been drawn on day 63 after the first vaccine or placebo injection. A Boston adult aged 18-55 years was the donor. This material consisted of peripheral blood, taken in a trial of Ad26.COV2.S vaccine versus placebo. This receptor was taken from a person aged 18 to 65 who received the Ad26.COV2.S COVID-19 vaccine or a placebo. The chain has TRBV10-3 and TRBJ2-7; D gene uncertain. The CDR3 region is CAISDGAYEQYF. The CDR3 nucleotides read TGTGCCATCAGTGACGGAGCCTACGAGCAGTACTTC.